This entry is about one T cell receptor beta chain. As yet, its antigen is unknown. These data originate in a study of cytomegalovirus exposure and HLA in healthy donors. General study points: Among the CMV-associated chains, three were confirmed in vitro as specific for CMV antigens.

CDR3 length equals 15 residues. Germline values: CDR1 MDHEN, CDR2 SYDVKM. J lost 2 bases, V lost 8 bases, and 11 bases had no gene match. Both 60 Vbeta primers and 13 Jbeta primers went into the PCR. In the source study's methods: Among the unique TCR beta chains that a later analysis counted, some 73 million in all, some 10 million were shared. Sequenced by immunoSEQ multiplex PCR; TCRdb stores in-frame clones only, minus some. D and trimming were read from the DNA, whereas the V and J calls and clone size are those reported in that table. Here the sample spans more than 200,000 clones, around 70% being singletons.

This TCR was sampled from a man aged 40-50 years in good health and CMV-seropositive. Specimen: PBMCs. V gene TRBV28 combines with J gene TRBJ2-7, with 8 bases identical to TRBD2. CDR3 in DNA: TGTGCCAGCCCACCCGGGGGGGTCCCACCCTACGAGCAGTACTTC. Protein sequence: CASPPGGVPPYEQYF. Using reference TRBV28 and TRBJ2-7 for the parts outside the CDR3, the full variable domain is DVKVTQSSRYLVKRTGEKVFLECVQDMDHENMFWYRQDPGLGLRLIYFSYDVKMKEKGDIPEGYSVSREKKERFSLILESASTNQTSMYLCASPPGGVPPYEQYFGPGTRLTVT.